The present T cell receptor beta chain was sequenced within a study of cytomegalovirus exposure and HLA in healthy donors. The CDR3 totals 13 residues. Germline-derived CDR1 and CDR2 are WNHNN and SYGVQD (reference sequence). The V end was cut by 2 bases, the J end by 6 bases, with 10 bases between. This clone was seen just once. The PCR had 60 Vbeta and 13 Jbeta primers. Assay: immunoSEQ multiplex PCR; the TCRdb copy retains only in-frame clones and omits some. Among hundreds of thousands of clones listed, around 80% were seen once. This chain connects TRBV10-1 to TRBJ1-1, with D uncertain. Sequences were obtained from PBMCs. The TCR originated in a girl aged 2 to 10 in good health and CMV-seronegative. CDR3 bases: TGCGCCAGCAGTGAGGTGGGCACCTCTGAAGCTTTCTTT. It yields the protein CASSEVGTSEAFF.